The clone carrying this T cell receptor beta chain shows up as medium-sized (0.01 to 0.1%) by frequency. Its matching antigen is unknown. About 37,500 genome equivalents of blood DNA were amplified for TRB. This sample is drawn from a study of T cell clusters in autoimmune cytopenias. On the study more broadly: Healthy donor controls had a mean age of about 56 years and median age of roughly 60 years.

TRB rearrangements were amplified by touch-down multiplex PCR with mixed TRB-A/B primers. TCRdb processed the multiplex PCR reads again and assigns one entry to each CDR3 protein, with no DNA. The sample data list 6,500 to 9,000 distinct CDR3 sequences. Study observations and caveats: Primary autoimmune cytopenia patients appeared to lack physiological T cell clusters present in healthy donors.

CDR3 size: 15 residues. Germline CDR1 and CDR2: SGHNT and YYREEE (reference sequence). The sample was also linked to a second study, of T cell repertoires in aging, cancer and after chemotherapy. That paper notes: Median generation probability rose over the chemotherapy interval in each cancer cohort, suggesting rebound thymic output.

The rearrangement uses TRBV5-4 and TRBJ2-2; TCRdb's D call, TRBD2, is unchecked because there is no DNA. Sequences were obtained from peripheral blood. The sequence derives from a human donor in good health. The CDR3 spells CASSKTSGNTGELFF.